Below are 31 T cell receptor beta chains sequenced from a single sample in a study of blood T cells in healthy people across ages. It was with a sample-barcoded 5' primer and a J-beta primer mix that a second PCR of about 6 to 12 cycles was run. MiXCR, run by TCRdb on the 5' RACE reads, gives a single entry per CDR3 protein. The sample yields 650,000 to 700,000 distinct CDR3 sequences, roughly 32% seen once. Sequenced: blood. The receptors were gathered from an elderly woman in good health.

Many counts were recorded for this clonotype. The V gene is TRBV19, the J gene TRBJ2-4, with 8 nucleotides matching TRBD1. The length of the CDR3 is 21 residues. Germline CDR1 LNHDA, CDR2 SQIVND (reference sequence). The J segment lost 0 bases and the V segment lost 3 bases, leaving 19 bases of the junction unmatched. CDR3 sequence reads: CASSMTGQGAFIWSAKNIQYF. The CDR3 DNA is TGTGCCAGTAGTATGACGGGGCAGGGGGCGTTCATTTGGTCAGCCAAAAACATTCAGTACTTC.

In nucleotides, the CDR3 is TGTGCCAGCAGCTTAGAAATAGGGACTAGCCCGCAGTATTTT. The encoded protein is CASSLEIGTSPQYF. This rearrangement joins TRBV7-9 to TRBJ2-3; 9 bases align to TRBD2. The V segment lost 1 base and the J segment 10 bases; nucleotides outside the gene matches: 6. The CDR3 loop spans 14 amino acids. From germline, CDR1 is SEHNR and CDR2 FQNEAQ (reference sequence).

This clonotype was found many times. This chain links TRBV24-1 with TRBJ1-5, with D hard to call. This CDR3 is 14 amino acids long. Trimming shortened V by 2 bases and J by 5 bases, and 9 bases separated the two germline ends. CDR1 and CDR2 from the germline V gene are KGHDR and SFDVKD. In nucleotides, the CDR3 is TGTGCCACCAGTGATTCCAAGCGAGATCAGCCCCAGCATTTT. It is translated as CATSDSKRDQPQHF.

This clonotype was observed at least ten times. J is TRBJ1-6 and V is TRBV7-2; D is unclear. Trimming removed 5 bases from V and 9 bases from J, with 11 bases in between. Germline CDR1 is SGHTA and CDR2 is FQGNSA. The CDR3 consists of 13 residues. The CDR3 nucleotides are TGTGCCAGCAGCCCCTACATCGCTTCACCCCTCCACTTT. It codes for CASSPYIASPLHF.

This clonotype was counted many times. The chain combines TRBV2 with TRBJ2-7; tentatively, D is TRBD1 (6 bases). The CDR3 is 14 amino acids. Deletions cut 3 bases from V and 0 bases from J, with 9 bases between. Germline CDR1 and CDR2: SNHLY and FYNNEI. The CDR3 region has the DNA TGTGCCAGCAGTGACAGGGGAATCTCCTACGAGCAGTACTTC. Translation gives CASSDRGISYEQYF. Based on the CDR3 plus reference TRBV2 and TRBJ2-7, the full variable domain is EPEVTQTPSHQVTQMGQEVILRCVPISNHLYFYWYRQILGQKVEFLVSFYNNEISEKSEIFDDQFSVERPDGSNFTLKIRSTKLEDSAMYFCASSDRGISYEQYFGPGTRLTVT.

This clonotype was picked up many times. The chain employs TRBV3-1 and TRBJ1-5; tentatively, D is TRBD1 (5 bases). The V end was cut by 4 bases, the J end by 7 bases, with 14 bases between. The CDR3 length is 14 residues. CDR1 and CDR2 (germline): LGHDT, YNNKEL (reference sequence). The CDR3 protein is CASSPPGPGQPQHF. The CDR3, as DNA: TGTGCCAGCAGCCCTCCAGGGCCTGGACAGCCCCAGCATTTT.

The CDR3, as DNA: TGCAGTGCTCTTGGGACAGGGATGCGGAATGAGCAGTTCTTC. It yields the protein CSALGTGMRNEQFF. This chain links TRBV20-1 with TRBJ2-1; TRBD1 matches at 9 bases. The CDR3 totals 14 residues. Trimming at V came to 5 bases and at J to 7 bases, leaving 9 bases not matched to a gene. CDR1 is DFQATT, CDR2 SNEGSKA, per germline (reference sequence).

This clonotype was recorded at least ten times. The chain has TRBV9 and TRBJ2-4; 8 bases align to TRBD1. The germline V gene has CDR1 SGDLS and CDR2 YYNGEE. The length of the CDR3 is 14 residues. V was pared by 0 bases and J by 7 bases, with 3 bases of the junction left unmatched. CDR3 sequence reads: CASSVEPGGNIQYF. The CDR3 DNA is TGTGCCAGCAGCGTAGAGCCAGGGGGCAACATTCAGTACTTC.

This clonotype has only a few counts. A much more abundant neighbour one base away suggests this may be a read error. V usage is TRBV5-1 and J usage is TRBJ2-6, with TRBD1 matching 9 bases. The CDR3 spans 16 residues. Germline V lookup: CDR1 SGHRS, CDR2 YFSETQ. CDR3: CASSEDRGGGANVRTF. The CDR3 region has the DNA TGCGCCAGCAGCGAGGACAGGGGCGGTGGGGCCAACGTCCGGACTTTC.

A word on this clonotype: This sequence may be a read error, since a much larger clone differs from it by one base. J is TRBJ2-5 and V is TRBV12-3 or TRBV12-4; 7 nucleotides agree with TRBD2. The J call is uncertain, as TRBJ2-7 better fits the DNA end. CDR3 length: 15 amino acids. The CDR3 region is CASSFCGGGPYEQYF. CDR3 in DNA: TGTGCCAGCAGTTTCTGCGGCGGGGGACCGTACGAGCAGTACTTC.

The chain links TRBV20-1 to TRBJ2-4, with 8 bases aligning to TRBD1. The J call may be incorrect, as the DNA end agrees better with TRBJ2-7. The CDR3 extends over 15 amino acids. Germline V lookup: CDR1 DFQATT, CDR2 SNEGSKA (reference sequence). In DNA, the CDR3 is TGCAGTGCTAGAGGATTAGGACAGGGCCCCTACGAGCAGTACTTC. It is translated as CSARGLGQGPYEQYF.

Many counts were recorded for this clonotype. This chain links TRBV20-1 with TRBJ2-7, with 15 bases matching TRBD2. Germline V gives CDR1 DFQATT, CDR2 SNEGSKA (reference sequence). The CDR3 has 19 amino acids. With V trimmed by 1 base and J by 7 bases, 17 bases remained unmatched. CDR3 sequence: CSARAGSGTSGGPEHEQYF. CDR3 DNA sequence: TGCAGTGCTAGAGCCGGCTCCGGGACTAGCGGGGGGCCGGAGCATGAGCAGTACTTC.

V gene TRBV5-1 combines with J gene TRBJ2-2; TRBD1 matches at 8 bases. The germline CDR1 and CDR2 sequences are SGHRS and YFSETQ. The CDR3 covers 17 residues. After removal of 1 base from V and 2 bases from J, the junction contained 7 bases not matched to a gene. Here the CDR3 reads CASSLRRGTGNTGELFF. DNA for the CDR3: TGCGCCAGCAGCTTGAGGAGGGGGACAGGCAACACCGGGGAGCTGTTTTTT.

The sample holds many counts of this clonotype. This sequence joins TRBV7-2 and TRBJ1-2, with 7 bases fitting TRBD1. With 3 bases clipped from V and 10 bases from J, the junction kept 11 bases outside the gene matches. The CDR3 is 14 residues long. CDR1 SGHTA and CDR2 FQGNSA come from the germline V gene. The CDR3 reads CASSFSGDREVYTF. CDR3 sequence (DNA): TGTGCCAGCAGCTTTTCGGGTGACAGGGAAGTCTACACCTTC.

Many counts were recorded for this clonotype. V is TRBV14 and J is TRBJ1-2, with 7 bases that match TRBD1. Germline-derived CDR1 and CDR2 are SGHDN and FVKESK. The CDR3 totals 13 residues. J was trimmed by 7 bases and V by 6 bases; bases with no gene match: 8. Here the CDR3 DNA reads TGTGCCAGCAGATCGACAGGGTCGGGTGGCTACACCTTC. It encodes CASRSTGSGGYTF.

A remark on this clonotype: A much larger clone is a single base away; this may be a read error. The chain has TRBV20-1 and TRBJ2-7; 11 nucleotides line up with TRBD1. CDR3 length: 13 amino acids. Trimming took 6 bases from V and 3 from J; bases not matched to a gene: 4. Germline V gene sequence: CDR1 DFQATT, CDR2 SNEGSKA (reference sequence). The CDR3 spells CSATGTGGYEQYF. The CDR3 DNA reads TGCAGTGCCACCGGGACAGGGGGCTACGAGCAGTACTTC.

This clonotype was observed a single time. The chain links TRBV7-2 to TRBJ2-4; D perhaps matches TRBD1 (6 bases). This CDR3 has 18 amino acids. CDR1 and CDR2 (germline): SGHTA, FQGNSA. The V gene lost 2 bases and the J gene lost 4 bases, with 21 bases spanning the gap. This CDR3 is CASSLPITSGASKNIQYF. DNA for the CDR3: TGTGCCAGCAGCTTACCGATTACCTCAGGGGCTAGTAAAAACATTCAGTACTTC.

This clonotype was seen many times. In nucleotides, the CDR3 is TGTGCCATCAGTGTGGGAACGGGGGACTACGAGCAGTACTTC. It encodes CAISVGTGDYEQYF. The J gene is TRBJ2-7, the V gene TRBV10-3, with a tentative D call TRBD2 (6 bases). The CDR3 runs 14 residues. Germline V gives CDR1 ENHRY, CDR2 SYGVKD. Trimming took 4 bases from V and 3 from J, leaving 13 bases between them.

This clonotype was detected only a few times. The V and J genes are TRBV5-1 and TRBJ2-5, with TRBD2 identical over 7 bases. This CDR3 comprises 14 residues. Trimming at V came to 4 bases and at J to 2 bases, leaving 5 bases not matched to a gene. CDR1 and CDR2 from the germline V gene are SGHRS and YFSETQ. The CDR3 DNA is TGCGCCAGCAGCCCACTAGCGCAGCAAGAGACCCAGTACTTC. Encoded protein: CASSPLAQQETQYF.

There are many counts of this clonotype. J is TRBJ2-1 and V is TRBV6-5; tentatively, D is TRBD2 (6 bases). The CDR3 contains 15 residues. Trimming cost V 7 bases and J 2 bases, with 15 bases left between them. Germline V gene data show CDR1 as MNHEY and CDR2 as SVGAGI. CDR3 in DNA: TGTGCCAGCACCCCACCCCGCGGGACCTACAATGAGCAGTTCTTC. Its protein product is CASTPPRGTYNEQFF.

This clonotype has at least ten counts. The chain combines TRBV5-1 with TRBJ1-5; D uncertain. Germline CDR1 is SGHRS and CDR2 is YFSETQ. Trimming stripped 0 bases from V and 7 bases from J, with 8 bases between. The CDR3 length is 13 residues. CDR3 nucleotide sequence: TGCGCCAGCAGCTTGGACCCGGGACAGCCCCAGCATTTT. Residues: CASSLDPGQPQHF.

This clonotype was seen at least ten times. The genes are TRBV12-3 or TRBV12-4 and TRBJ1-2, with 10 bases fitting TRBD1. The CDR3 runs to 13 residues. Unmatched junction bases numbered 6, after V lost 6 bases and J lost 8 bases. CDR3 residues: CASSTSTGGGYTF. CDR3 DNA: TGTGCCAGCAGCACATCGACAGGGGGCGGCTACACCTTC.

V is TRBV20-1 and J is TRBJ2-5; no clear D gene. This CDR3 has 12 amino acids. V was trimmed by 5 bases and J by 1 base, leaving 8 bases between them. The V gene's germline CDR1 is DFQATT and CDR2 SNEGSKA (reference sequence). In DNA, the CDR3 is TGCAGTGCTCAGACTGTCCAAGAGACCCAGTACTTC. Translation: CSAQTVQETQYF.

A note on this clonotype: A read error may be the cause here, since a much bigger clone is one base away. The V call is TRBV25-1, the J call TRBJ2-5, with unresolved D. Germline values: CDR1 MGHDK, CDR2 SYGVNS. V lost 6 bases to trimming and J lost 11 bases, with 19 bases between them. This CDR3 has 13 residues. Here the CDR3 reads CASRARGRNEQYF. Here the CDR3 DNA reads TGTGCCAGCAGGGCGAGAGGTCGCAATGAGCAGTACTTC.

This clonotype was counted between two and nine times. This chain links TRBV6-6 with TRBJ1-5; 10 nucleotides match TRBD1. Looked up from germline, CDR1 is MNHNY and CDR2 is SVGAGI (reference sequence). The trim removed 5 bases at V and 5 bases at J, leaving 6 bases unmatched. The CDR3 is 15 amino acids. CDR3 sequence reads: CASSTGDRGHQPQHF. CDR3 sequence (DNA): TGTGCCAGCAGTACCGGGGACAGGGGTCATCAGCCCCAGCATTTT.

This clonotype was seen at least ten times. V usage is TRBV5-6 and J usage is TRBJ2-5; D is possibly TRBD2 (5 bases). Germline-derived CDR1 and CDR2 are SGHDT and YYEEEE. Trimming shortened V by 0 bases and J by 7 bases, and 19 bases separated the two germline ends. The CDR3 sequence is 16 residues long. In nucleotides, the CDR3 is TGTGCCAGCAGCTTGGACAGAAGGGCCCAAGGAGGGACCCAGTACTTC. Its protein product is CASSLDRRAQGGTQYF.

This clonotype appeared many times. This chain uses TRBV3-1 with TRBJ2-3, with TRBD1 as a possible D gene (5 bases). The CDR3 is 14 residues long. Germline lookup yields CDR1 LGHDT and CDR2 YNNKEL (reference sequence). V lost 4 bases to trimming and J lost 0 bases, with 8 bases between them. CDR3 nucleotides: TGTGCCAGCAGCCGGGGCACTAGCACAGATACGCAGTATTTT. It specifies CASSRGTSTDTQYF.

This clonotype was counted ten times or more. This chain joins TRBV5-1 and TRBJ1-2; no firm D call. Germline loops: CDR1 SGHRS, CDR2 YFSETQ. V shed 4 bases and J shed 4 bases, with 11 bases lying between them. This CDR3 region has 13 residues. The CDR3 region has the DNA TGCGCCAGCAGCCCGACGGTCCTCTATGGCTACACCTTC. It encodes CASSPTVLYGYTF.

This clonotype was detected only a few times. The chain recombines TRBV5-1 with TRBJ2-3; 7 nucleotides match TRBD2. Germline assignment: CDR1 SGHRS and CDR2 YFSETQ. V trimming: 0 bases; J trimming: 4 bases; junction bases outside the gene matches: 5. The CDR3 runs to 15 residues. The CDR3 nucleotides are TGCGCCAGCAGCTTGGGACTAGCATTCTCAGATACGCAGTATTTT. This gives the protein CASSLGLAFSDTQYF.

V and J are TRBV9 and TRBJ2-5; 8 nucleotides agree with TRBD1. The J call may be in error: the DNA end matches TRBJ2-7 better. CDR3 length equals 14 residues. Germline V lookup: CDR1 SGDLS, CDR2 YYNGEE. The CDR3 region is CASSAGQGHYEQYF. Here the CDR3 DNA reads TGTGCCAGCAGCGCCGGACAGGGCCATTACGAGCAGTACTTC.

This clonotype was seen many times. The chain uses TRBV3-1 and TRBJ2-1, with a weak D call TRBD2 (5 bases). Trimming took 4 bases from V and 5 from J, leaving 21 bases between them. This CDR3 is built from 17 residues. From germline, CDR1 is LGHDT and CDR2 YNNKEL (reference sequence). The CDR3, as DNA: TGTGCCAGCAGCCTACCTTCTAGCCCGGCCAGTAACAATGAGCAGTTCTTC. Amino acid sequence: CASSLPSSPASNNEQFF.